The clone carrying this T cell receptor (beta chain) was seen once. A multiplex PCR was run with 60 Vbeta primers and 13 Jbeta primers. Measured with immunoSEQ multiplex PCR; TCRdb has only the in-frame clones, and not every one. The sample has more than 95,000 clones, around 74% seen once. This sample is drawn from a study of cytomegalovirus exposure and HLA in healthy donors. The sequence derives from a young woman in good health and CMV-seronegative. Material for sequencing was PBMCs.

The CDR3: CASSTWGGESYEQYF. The DNA for the CDR3 is TGTGCCAGCAGCACCTGGGGGGGAGAAAGCTACGAGCAGTACTTC. V gene TRBV5-4 combines with J gene TRBJ2-7; 7 bases are shared with TRBD2. Trimming removed 4 bases from V and 3 bases from J; junction bases left unmatched: 10. Germline V gene data show CDR1 as SGHNT and CDR2 as YYREEE (reference sequence). CDR3 length: 15 residues.